The clone carrying this T cell receptor beta chain was recorded once. The sample is drawn from a study of blood T cell repertoires in COVID-19. Study-level background: From T cells, B-cell-depleted T cells, or PBMCs came the material, which was cDNA or gDNA.

Clinical history reported by participants formed the basis on which cohorts were assigned. Assay: immunoSEQ multiplex PCR; the TCRdb copy retains only in-frame clones and omits some. The sample lists about 350,000 clones, approximately 84% seen once, with roughly 1% in the top ten. This sequence originates from a woman younger than 45 who had recovered from COVID-19. Sequencing was done on a sample of PBMCs or T cells enriched from blood (not recorded which).

The CDR3 spells CASSYTGLNQPQHF. The CDR3 region has the DNA TGTGCCAGTAGCTACACAGGGCTCAATCAGCCCCAGCATTTT. This chain connects TRBV19 to TRBJ1-5, with D maybe TRBD1 (6 bases). Per germline, CDR1 LNHDA and CDR2 SQIVND (reference sequence). V was trimmed by 6 bases and J by 3 bases, leaving 12 bases between them. CDR3 size: 14 residues. Variable domain in full (rest from reference TRBV19 and TRBJ1-5): DGGITQSPKYLFRKEGQNVTLSCEQNLNHDAMYWYRQDPGQGLRLIYYSQIVNDFQKGDIAEGYSVSREKKESFPLTVTSAQKNPTAFYLCASSYTGLNQPQHFGDGTRLSIL.